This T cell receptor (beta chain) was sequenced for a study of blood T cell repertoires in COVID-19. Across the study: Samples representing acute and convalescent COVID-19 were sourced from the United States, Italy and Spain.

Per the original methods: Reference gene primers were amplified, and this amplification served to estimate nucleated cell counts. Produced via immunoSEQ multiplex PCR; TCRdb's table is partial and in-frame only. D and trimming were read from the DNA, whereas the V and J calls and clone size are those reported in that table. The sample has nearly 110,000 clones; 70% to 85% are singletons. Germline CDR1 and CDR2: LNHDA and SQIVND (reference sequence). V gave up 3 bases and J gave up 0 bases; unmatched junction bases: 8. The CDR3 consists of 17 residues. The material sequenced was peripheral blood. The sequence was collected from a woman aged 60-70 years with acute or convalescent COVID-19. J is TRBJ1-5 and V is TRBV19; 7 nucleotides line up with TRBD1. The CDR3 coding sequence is TGTGCCAGTAGTATGACCAGGGGGGCTTATAGCAATCAGCCCCAGCATTTT. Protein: CASSMTRGAYSNQPQHF.